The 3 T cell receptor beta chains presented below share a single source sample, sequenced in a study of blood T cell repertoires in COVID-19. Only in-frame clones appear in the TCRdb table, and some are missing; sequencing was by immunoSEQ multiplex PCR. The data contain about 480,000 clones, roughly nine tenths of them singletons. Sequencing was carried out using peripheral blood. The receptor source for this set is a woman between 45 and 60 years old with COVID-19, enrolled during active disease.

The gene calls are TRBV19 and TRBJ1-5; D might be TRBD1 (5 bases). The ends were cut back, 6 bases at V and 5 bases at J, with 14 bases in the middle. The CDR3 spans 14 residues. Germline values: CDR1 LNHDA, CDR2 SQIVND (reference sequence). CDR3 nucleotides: TGTGCCAGTAGGAGTTGGGGGGGTGATCAGCCCCAGCATTTT. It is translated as CASRSWGGDQPQHF.

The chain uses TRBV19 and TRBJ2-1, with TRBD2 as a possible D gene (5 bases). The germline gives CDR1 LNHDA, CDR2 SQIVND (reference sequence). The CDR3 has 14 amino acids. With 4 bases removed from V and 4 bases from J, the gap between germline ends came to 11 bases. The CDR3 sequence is CASSRENRYNEQFF. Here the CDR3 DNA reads TGTGCCAGTAGTAGGGAGAACCGATACAATGAGCAGTTCTTC.

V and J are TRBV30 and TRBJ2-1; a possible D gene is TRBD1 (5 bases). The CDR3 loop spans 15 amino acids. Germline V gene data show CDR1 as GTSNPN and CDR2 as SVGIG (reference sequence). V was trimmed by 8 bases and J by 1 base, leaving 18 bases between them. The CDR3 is CATPGPGRSYNEQFF. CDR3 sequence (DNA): TGTGCCACCCCCGGGCCAGGGCGATCCTACAATGAGCAGTTCTTC. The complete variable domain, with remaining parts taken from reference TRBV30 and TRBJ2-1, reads SQTIHQWPATLVQPVGSPLSLECTVEGTSNPNLYWYRQAAGRGLQLLFYSVGIGQISSEVPQNLSASRPQDRQFILSSKKLLLSDSGFYLCATPGPGRSYNEQFFGPGTRLTVL.